This TCR beta chain was recovered during a study of spatial heterogeneity in lung cancer. This CDR3 has 15 residues. V lost 8 bases to trimming and J lost 6 bases; unmatched junction nucleotides: 13. The time point is: sample taken at primary tumor resection. In this sample, this clonotype turned up many times. TCRdb passed the 5' RACE reads through MiXCR, listing each CDR3 protein once. The sample holds approximately 24,000 distinct CDR3 sequences, approximately 4.8% seen once. This sequence was found in a male donor with early-stage non-small cell lung cancer. The V and J genes are TRBV23-1 and TRBJ1-5, with 7 bases lining up with TRBD1. TRBV23-1 belongs to the ORF category, with a function that is uncertain. Here the sequenced sample was PBMCs, taken at surgery. As DNA, the CDR3 is TGCGCCAGCCTCCGAGGGACAGAACGTTGTCAGCCCCAGCATTTT. Amino acids: CASLRGTERCQPQHF.